This T cell receptor (beta chain) stems from a study of blood T cell repertoires in COVID-19. About the research overall: Sites in the United States, Italy and Spain provided acute and convalescent COVID-19 samples. PBMCs, B-cell-depleted T cells, or T cells were the source of the cDNA or gDNA that made up the material.

Per the study methods: Reference gene primer amplification gave nucleated cell count estimates. Generated by immunoSEQ multiplex PCR, the TCRdb table keeps only in-frame clones and is missing some. That table gives V, J and clone size, and the DNA gave D and trimming. The sample consists of 180,000 or so clones, 78% of them appearing once. This sequence originates from an elderly woman with active or convalescent COVID-19. What was sequenced was peripheral blood.

The CDR3 DNA follows: TGTGCCAGCAGTCGGCCGGGACAGGGACACTACGAGCAGTACTTC. Residues: CASSRPGQGHYEQYF. The genes are TRBV6-5 and TRBJ2-7; 9 bases match TRBD1. CDR3 length: 15 amino acids. J gave up 3 bases and V 5 bases, and 8 bases lay outside the gene matches. CDR1 and CDR2 (germline): MNHEY, SVGAGI.